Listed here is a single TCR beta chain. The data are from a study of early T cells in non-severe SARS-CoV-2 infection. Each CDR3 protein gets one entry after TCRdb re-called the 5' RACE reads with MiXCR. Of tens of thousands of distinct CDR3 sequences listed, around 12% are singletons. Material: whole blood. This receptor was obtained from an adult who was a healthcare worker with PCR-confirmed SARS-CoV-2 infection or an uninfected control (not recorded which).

Written as DNA, the CDR3 is TGTGCCACCAGTGATTTCGGACAGGGGGGCAGCTACGAGCAGTACTTC. This sequence encodes CATSDFGQGGSYEQYF. This sequence joins TRBV24-1 and TRBJ2-7; 10 nucleotides align to TRBD1. Trimming at V came to 1 base and at J to 3 bases, leaving 5 bases not matched to a gene. Per the germline V gene, CDR1 is KGHDR and CDR2 is SFDVKD. CDR3 length: 16 amino acids.